This TCR beta chain was obtained from a study of T-cell memory formation after mild COVID-19. Study at large: TCR clusters were mostly confined to one donor each. General study results and limits: Contracting CD4+ clones were located mainly in CM and EM, and CD8+ clones in EMRA.

This clonotype was counted a few times. The antigen remains undetermined. Trimming took off 4 bases at V and 3 bases at J, with 9 bases between the two ends. The V gene's germline CDR1 is DFQATT and CDR2 SNEGSKA (reference sequence). CDR3 length: 12 amino acids. 5'RACE with constant-segment primers built TCRalpha and TCRbeta cDNA libraries with UMIs. TCRdb redid the calling of the 5' RACE reads with MiXCR, one entry per CDR3 protein. The table shows around 140,000 distinct CDR3 sequences, with approximately 25% occurring only once. The chain uses TRBV20-1 and TRBJ1-2, with D hard to call. This TCR derives from an adult woman who had mild COVID-19 (a few samples of this study predate the infection). Cell type and time point are not known. The sample taken for sequencing was PBMCs or a T cell subset sorted from them (not recorded which). The chain's CDR3 is CSANPGDYGYTF. In nucleotides, the CDR3 is TGCAGTGCTAATCCTGGTGACTATGGCTACACCTTC.